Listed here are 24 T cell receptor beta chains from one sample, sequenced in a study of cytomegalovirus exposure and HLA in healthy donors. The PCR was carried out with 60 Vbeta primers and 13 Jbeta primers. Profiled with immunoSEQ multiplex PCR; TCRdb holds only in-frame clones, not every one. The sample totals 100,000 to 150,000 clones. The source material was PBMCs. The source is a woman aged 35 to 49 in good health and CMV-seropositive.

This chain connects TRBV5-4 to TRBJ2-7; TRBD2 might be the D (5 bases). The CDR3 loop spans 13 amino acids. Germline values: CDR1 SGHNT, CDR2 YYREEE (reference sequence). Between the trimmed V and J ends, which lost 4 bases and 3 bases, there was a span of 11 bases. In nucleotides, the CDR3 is TGTGCCAGCAGCCCCGGGATGCTCTACGAGCAGTACTTC. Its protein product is CASSPGMLYEQYF. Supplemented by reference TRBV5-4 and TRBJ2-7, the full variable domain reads ETGVTQSPTHLIKTRGQQVTLRCSSQSGHNTVSWYQQALGQGPQFIFQYYREEENGRGNFPPRFSGLQFPNYSSELNVNALELDDSALYLCASSPGMLYEQYFGPGTRLTVT.

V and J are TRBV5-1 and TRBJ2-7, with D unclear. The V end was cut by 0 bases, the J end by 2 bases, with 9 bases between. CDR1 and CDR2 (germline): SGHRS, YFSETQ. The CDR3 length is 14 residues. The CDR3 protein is CASSLAVPPYEQYF. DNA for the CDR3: TGCGCCAGCAGCTTGGCCGTCCCCCCCTACGAGCAGTACTTC.

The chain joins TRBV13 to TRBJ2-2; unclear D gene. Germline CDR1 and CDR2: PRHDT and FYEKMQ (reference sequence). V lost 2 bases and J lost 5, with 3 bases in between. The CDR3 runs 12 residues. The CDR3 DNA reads TGTGCCAGCAGCTTATCTACCGGGGAGCTGTTTTTT. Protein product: CASSLSTGELFF.

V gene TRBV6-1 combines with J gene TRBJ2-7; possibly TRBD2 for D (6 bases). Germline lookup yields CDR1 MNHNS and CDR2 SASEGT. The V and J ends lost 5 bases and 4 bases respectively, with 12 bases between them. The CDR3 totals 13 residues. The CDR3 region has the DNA TGTGCCAGCAGTTCTAGCGTCCTTTACGAGCAGTACTTC. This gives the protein CASSSSVLYEQYF.

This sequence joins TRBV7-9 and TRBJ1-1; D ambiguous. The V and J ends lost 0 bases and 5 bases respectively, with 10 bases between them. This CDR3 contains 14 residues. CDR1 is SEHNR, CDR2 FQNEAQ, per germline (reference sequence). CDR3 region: CASSLAGRRTEAFF. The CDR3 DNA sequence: TGTGCCAGCAGCTTAGCAGGTAGGAGGACTGAAGCTTTCTTT.

The CDR3 DNA follows: TGTGCCAGCAGCTTAGGGACTAGCGGGTGGGATGAGCAGTTCTTC. Its protein product is CASSLGTSGWDEQFF. The rearrangement links TRBV7-8 to TRBJ2-1; 11 bases map to TRBD2. CDR3 size: 15 residues. J lost 8 bases, V lost 1 base, and 4 bases had no gene match. The V gene's germline CDR1 is SGHVS and CDR2 FQNEAQ.

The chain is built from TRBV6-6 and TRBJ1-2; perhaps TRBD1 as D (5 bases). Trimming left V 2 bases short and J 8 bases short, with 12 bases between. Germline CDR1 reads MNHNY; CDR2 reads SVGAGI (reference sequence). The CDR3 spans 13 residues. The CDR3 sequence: CASSYLREGGYTF. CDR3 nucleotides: TGTGCCAGCAGTTACCTCAGGGAAGGCGGCTACACCTTC.

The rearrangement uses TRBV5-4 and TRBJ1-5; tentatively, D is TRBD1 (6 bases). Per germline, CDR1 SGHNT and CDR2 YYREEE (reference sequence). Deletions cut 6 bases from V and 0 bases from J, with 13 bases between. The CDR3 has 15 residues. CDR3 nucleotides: TGTGCCAGCACCTCTGGACAGTCTAGCAATCAGCCCCAGCATTTT. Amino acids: CASTSGQSSNQPQHF.

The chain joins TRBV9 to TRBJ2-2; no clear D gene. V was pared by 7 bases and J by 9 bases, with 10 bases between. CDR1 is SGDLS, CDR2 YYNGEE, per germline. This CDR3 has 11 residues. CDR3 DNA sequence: TGTGCCAGCGGCTCATTACGGGAGCTGTTTTTT. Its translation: CASGSLRELFF.

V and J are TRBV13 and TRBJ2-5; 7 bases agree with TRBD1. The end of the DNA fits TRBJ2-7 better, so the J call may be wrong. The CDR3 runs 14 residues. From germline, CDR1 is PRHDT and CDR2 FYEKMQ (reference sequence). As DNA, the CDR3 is TGTGCCAGCAGCCAACTCAGGGGGTTCTACGAGCAGTACTTC. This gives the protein CASSQLRGFYEQYF.

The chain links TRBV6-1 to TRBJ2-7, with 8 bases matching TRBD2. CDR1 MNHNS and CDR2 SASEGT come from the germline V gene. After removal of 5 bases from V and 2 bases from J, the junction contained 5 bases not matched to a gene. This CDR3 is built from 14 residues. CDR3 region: CASSMSSGAYEQYF. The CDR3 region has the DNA TGTGCCAGCAGTATGAGTAGCGGGGCCTACGAGCAGTACTTC.

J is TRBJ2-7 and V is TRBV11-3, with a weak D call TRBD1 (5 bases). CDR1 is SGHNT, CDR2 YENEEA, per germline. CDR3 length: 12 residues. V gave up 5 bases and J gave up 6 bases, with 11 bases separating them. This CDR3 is CASSLADTEQYF. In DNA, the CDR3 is TGTGCCAGCAGCCTCGCGGACACCGAGCAGTACTTC.

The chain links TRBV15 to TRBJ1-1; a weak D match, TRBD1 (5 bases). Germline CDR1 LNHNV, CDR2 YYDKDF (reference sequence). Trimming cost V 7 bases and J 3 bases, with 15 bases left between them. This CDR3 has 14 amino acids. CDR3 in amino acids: CATTTLGEDTEAFF. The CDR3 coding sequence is TGTGCCACCACCACCTTGGGGGAGGACACTGAAGCTTTCTTT.

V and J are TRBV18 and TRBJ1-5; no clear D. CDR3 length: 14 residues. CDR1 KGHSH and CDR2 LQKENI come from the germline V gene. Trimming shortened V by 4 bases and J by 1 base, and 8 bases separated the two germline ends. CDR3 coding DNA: TGTGCCAGCTCACGGACGGGGAGCAATCAGCCCCAGCATTTT. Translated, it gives CASSRTGSNQPQHF.

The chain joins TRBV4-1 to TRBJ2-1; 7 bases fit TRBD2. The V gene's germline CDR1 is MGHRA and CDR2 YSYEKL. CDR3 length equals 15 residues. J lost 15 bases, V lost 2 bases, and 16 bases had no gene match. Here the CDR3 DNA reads TGCGCCAGCAGCCAACCTCGGGCGGCGGGAGTTGGGGTGTTCTTC. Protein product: CASSQPRAAGVGVFF.

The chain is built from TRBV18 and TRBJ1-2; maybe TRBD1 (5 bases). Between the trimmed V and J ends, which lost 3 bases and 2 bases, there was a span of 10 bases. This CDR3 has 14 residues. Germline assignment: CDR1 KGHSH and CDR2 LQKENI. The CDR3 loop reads CASSPQGPNYGYTF. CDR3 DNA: TGTGCCAGCTCACCGCAGGGTCCAAACTATGGCTACACCTTC.

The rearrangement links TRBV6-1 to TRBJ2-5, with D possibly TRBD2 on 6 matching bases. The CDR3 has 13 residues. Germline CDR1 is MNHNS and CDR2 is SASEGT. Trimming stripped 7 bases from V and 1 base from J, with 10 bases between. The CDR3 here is CASTWDFQETQYF. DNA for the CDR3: TGTGCCAGCACCTGGGACTTCCAAGAGACCCAGTACTTC.

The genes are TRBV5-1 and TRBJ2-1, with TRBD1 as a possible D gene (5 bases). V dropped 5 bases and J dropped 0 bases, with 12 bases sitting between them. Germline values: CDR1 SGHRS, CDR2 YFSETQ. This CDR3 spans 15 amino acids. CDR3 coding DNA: TGCGCCAGCAGTCCGACCGACAGCTCCTACAATGAGCAGTTCTTC. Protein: CASSPTDSSYNEQFF.

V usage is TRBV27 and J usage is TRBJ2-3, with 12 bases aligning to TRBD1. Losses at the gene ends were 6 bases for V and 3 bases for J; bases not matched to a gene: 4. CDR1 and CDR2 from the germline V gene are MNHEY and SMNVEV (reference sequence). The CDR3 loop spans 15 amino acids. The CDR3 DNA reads TGTGCCAGCAGGGGACAGGGGGCGAGTACAGATACGCAGTATTTT. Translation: CASRGQGASTDTQYF.

The CDR3 sequence: CASSQDFRQDGNEKLFF. CDR3 nucleotides: TGCGCCAGCAGCCAAGATTTTAGACAGGACGGTAATGAAAAACTGTTTTTT. The chain employs TRBV4-1 and TRBJ1-4; a weak D match, TRBD1 (6 bases). Germline V lookup: CDR1 MGHRA, CDR2 YSYEKL. The CDR3 totals 17 residues. V lost 0 bases, J lost 4 bases, and 15 bases lay in between.

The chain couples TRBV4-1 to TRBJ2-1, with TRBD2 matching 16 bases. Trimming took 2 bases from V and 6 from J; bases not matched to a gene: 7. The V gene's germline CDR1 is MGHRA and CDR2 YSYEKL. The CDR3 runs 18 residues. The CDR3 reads CASSQIPGLAGGPNEQFF. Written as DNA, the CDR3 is TGCGCCAGCAGCCAAATACCGGGACTAGCGGGAGGGCCCAATGAGCAGTTCTTC.

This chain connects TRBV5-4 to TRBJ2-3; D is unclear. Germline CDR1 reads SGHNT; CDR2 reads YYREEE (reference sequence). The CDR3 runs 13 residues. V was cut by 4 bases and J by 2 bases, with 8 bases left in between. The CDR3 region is CASSRDTTDTQYF. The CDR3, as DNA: TGTGCCAGCAGCCGAGACACCACAGATACGCAGTATTTT.

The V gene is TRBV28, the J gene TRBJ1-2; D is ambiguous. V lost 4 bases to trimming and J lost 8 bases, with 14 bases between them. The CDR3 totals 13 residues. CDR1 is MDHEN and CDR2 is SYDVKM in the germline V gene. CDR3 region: CASSSRRREGYTF. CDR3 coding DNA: TGTGCCAGCAGTTCGCGGCGTAGAGAAGGCTACACCTTC.

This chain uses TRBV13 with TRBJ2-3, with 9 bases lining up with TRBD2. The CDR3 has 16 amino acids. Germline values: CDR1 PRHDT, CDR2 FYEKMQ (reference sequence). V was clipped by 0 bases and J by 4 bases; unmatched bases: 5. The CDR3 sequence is CASSLGRREGSDTQYF. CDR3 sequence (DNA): TGTGCCAGCAGCTTAGGAAGGCGGGAGGGCTCAGATACGCAGTATTTT.